This T cell receptor beta chain was retrieved from a study of tumor-infiltrating lymphocytes in primary liver carcinoma. Findings and limits, study-wide: Overlap in tumor-adjacent and tumor-blood pairs fell below that of tumor region pairs.

Total RNA amounting to around 530 ng was the source from which TCR beta cDNA was made with a constant-region primer. Three rounds of nested multiplex PCR with slightly modified ARM-PCR produced TCR beta libraries. Each of the first two PCR rounds ran approximately 10 cycles with TRBV1-TRBV30 forward and C-beta reverse primers. A single record per CDR3 protein comes from TCRdb applying MiXCR to the multiplex PCR reads. The profile shows 300,000 to 350,000 distinct CDR3 sequences, 65% of them singletons. The germline V gene has CDR1 SGHAT and CDR2 FQNNGV. This CDR3 spans 15 amino acids. V was pared by 0 bases and J by 4 bases, with 4 bases of the junction left unmatched. Unsorted whole blood supplied the RNA, and germline DNA was extracted too. This clonotype was found many times. Antigen: not known.

This TCR was recovered from a man aged 40-50 years with primary liver carcinoma and hepatitis B virus infection. The sequenced sample was peripheral blood. The chain is built from TRBV11-2 and TRBJ2-5, with 8 bases matching TRBD1. The CDR3 DNA reads as TGTGCCAGCAGCTTAGACAGGGGGCCCTCAGAGACCCAGTACTTC. Protein sequence: CASSLDRGPSETQYF.